The rows below give T cell receptor beta chains drawn from one sample of a study of beta chain features in type 1 diabetes. Repertoires were generated with immunoSEQ multiplex PCR, while TCRdb's copy carries only in-frame clones and drops some. Of around 430,000 clones in the sample, 30% were seen once. Sequences were obtained from naive CD4+ T cells from blood. The receptors stem from a man in his late teens or twenties in good health. Both conserved end residues are part of each CDR3. The D gene is left open where the match is weak. Only some rows state a clone size, as once, few, many or a class for expanded clones.

D gene: TRBD1
V gene: TRBV7-9
J gene: TRBJ1-5
clone size: -
CDR3 protein: CASSGQGNQPQHF
CDR3 DNA: TGTGCCAGCAGCGGACAGGGCAATCAGCCCCAGCATTTT

D gene: TRBD1
V gene: TRBV6-1
J gene: TRBJ2-4
clone size: -
CDR3 protein: CASSRDRVVNIQYF
CDR3 DNA: TGTGCCAGCAGTCGAGACAGGGTTGTAAACATTCAGTACTTC

D gene: TRBD2
V gene: TRBV5-4
J gene: TRBJ2-1
clone size: -
CDR3 protein: CASSLQPSGTNEQFF
CDR3 DNA: TGTGCCAGCAGCTTGCAGCCTAGCGGGACCAATGAGCAGTTCTTC

D gene: -
V gene: TRBV29-1
J gene: TRBJ1-4
clone size: few
CDR3 protein: CSVDREGDGEKLFF
CDR3 DNA: TGCAGCGTTGACAGGGAGGGAGATGGTGAAAAACTGTTTTTT

D gene: TRBD1
V gene: TRBV4-3
J gene: TRBJ1-2
clone size: -
CDR3 protein: CASSQDFRQGARYGYTF
CDR3 DNA: TGCGCCAGCAGCCAAGATTTTAGACAGGGGGCTAGGTATGGCTACACCTTC

D gene: TRBD2
V gene: TRBV5-1
J gene: TRBJ2-5
clone size: few
CDR3 protein: CASSQSSGSPQETQYF
CDR3 DNA: TGCGCCAGCAGCCAGTCTAGCGGGAGTCCCCAAGAGACCCAGTACTTC

D gene: -
V gene: TRBV5-1
J gene: TRBJ2-3
clone size: -
CDR3 protein: CASSLAPVNTDTQYF
CDR3 DNA: TGCGCCAGCAGCTTGGCTCCAGTAAACACAGATACGCAGTATTTT

D gene: -
V gene: TRBV9
J gene: TRBJ2-2
clone size: once
CDR3 protein: CASSALTGGTNTGELFF
CDR3 DNA: TGTGCCAGCAGCGCGTTGACTGGGGGAACGAACACCGGGGAGCTGTTTTTT

D gene: -
V gene: TRBV15
J gene: TRBJ2-1
clone size: -
CDR3 protein: CATSRALQGYNEQFF
CDR3 DNA: TGTGCCACCAGCAGAGCTTTGCAGGGCTACAATGAGCAGTTCTTC

D gene: -
V gene: TRBV19
J gene: TRBJ2-7
clone size: -
CDR3 protein: CASSIVVRSSYEQYF
CDR3 DNA: TGTGCCAGTAGTATCGTGGTACGGAGCTCCTACGAGCAGTACTTC

D gene: TRBD2
V gene: TRBV7-9
J gene: TRBJ2-7
clone size: -
CDR3 protein: CASSPLAVSLHEQYF
CDR3 DNA: TGTGCCAGCAGCCCTCTAGCGGTTTCCCTCCACGAGCAGTACTTC

D gene: -
V gene: TRBV7-9
J gene: TRBJ2-2
clone size: -
CDR3 protein: CASTRPVNTGELFF
CDR3 DNA: TGTGCCAGCACACGGCCGGTAAACACCGGGGAGCTGTTTTTT

D gene: TRBD1
V gene: TRBV2
J gene: TRBJ1-1
clone size: once
CDR3 protein: CASSLQGGGNTEAFF
CDR3 DNA: TGTGCCAGCAGCCTACAGGGGGGTGGGAACACTGAAGCTTTCTTT

D gene: TRBD2
V gene: TRBV25-1
J gene: TRBJ2-1
clone size: -
CDR3 protein: CASSVGASGMHEQFF
CDR3 DNA: TGTGCCAGCAGTGTTGGGGCTAGCGGGATGCATGAGCAGTTCTTC

D gene: -
V gene: TRBV29-1
J gene: TRBJ2-1
clone size: -
CDR3 protein: CSVASEAGFF
CDR3 DNA: TGCAGCGTTGCCTCGGAGGCCGGGTTCTTC

D gene: TRBD1
V gene: TRBV14
J gene: TRBJ2-1
clone size: -
CDR3 protein: CASSLRTGEIYNEQFF
CDR3 DNA: TGTGCCAGCAGCCTCCGGACAGGGGAGATTTACAATGAGCAGTTCTTC

D gene: -
V gene: TRBV9
J gene: TRBJ1-1
clone size: -
CDR3 protein: CASSGFLGTEAFF
CDR3 DNA: TGTGCCAGCAGCGGATTCCTGGGGACTGAAGCTTTCTTT

D gene: -
V gene: TRBV7-9
J gene: TRBJ2-7
clone size: few
CDR3 protein: CASSPSKRQGVNEQYF
CDR3 DNA: TGTGCCAGCAGTCCAAGCAAACGTCAGGGCGTCAACGAGCAGTACTTC

D gene: -
V gene: TRBV7-9
J gene: TRBJ2-7
clone size: few
CDR3 protein: CASSFQYEQYF
CDR3 DNA: TGTGCCAGCAGCTTTCAATACGAGCAGTACTTC

D gene: -
V gene: TRBV13
J gene: TRBJ2-3
clone size: -
CDR3 protein: CASSFGSTDTQYF
CDR3 DNA: TGTGCCAGCAGCTTTGGGAGCACAGATACGCAGTATTTT

D gene: -
V gene: TRBV5-1
J gene: TRBJ2-7
clone size: -
CDR3 protein: CASSALPGPYSYEQYF
CDR3 DNA: TGCGCCAGCAGCGCCCTTCCGGGACCGTACTCCTACGAGCAGTACTTC

D gene: -
V gene: TRBV7-2
J gene: TRBJ2-7
clone size: few
CDR3 protein: CASSLGTANEQYF
CDR3 DNA: TGTGCCAGCAGCCTCGGAACAGCGAACGAGCAGTACTTC

D gene: -
V gene: TRBV14
J gene: TRBJ2-5
clone size: -
CDR3 protein: CASSPRQYQETQYF
CDR3 DNA: TGTGCCAGCAGCCCCAGACAGTACCAAGAGACCCAGTACTTC

D gene: -
V gene: TRBV14
J gene: TRBJ2-5
clone size: -
CDR3 protein: CASSPALRGVETQYF
CDR3 DNA: TGTGCCAGCAGCCCCGCGTTGAGAGGGGTCGAGACCCAGTACTTC

D gene: TRBD1
V gene: TRBV29-1
J gene: TRBJ1-2
clone size: few
CDR3 protein: CSARQGLHGYTF
CDR3 DNA: TGCAGCGCCCGACAGGGGCTGCATGGCTACACCTTC

D gene: -
V gene: TRBV9
J gene: TRBJ1-1
clone size: -
CDR3 protein: CASSEGTEAFF
CDR3 DNA: TGTGCCAGCAGCGAAGGGACTGAAGCTTTCTTT

D gene: TRBD2
V gene: TRBV29-1
J gene: TRBJ2-1
clone size: -
CDR3 protein: CSVWEGPGGNEQFF
CDR3 DNA: TGCAGCGTTTGGGAAGGGCCGGGGGGGAATGAGCAGTTCTTC

D gene: TRBD2
V gene: TRBV27
J gene: TRBJ2-1
clone size: -
CDR3 protein: CASSLVGTSPMIEQFF
CDR3 DNA: TGTGCCAGCAGTTTGGTCGGGACTAGCCCAATGATTGAGCAGTTCTTC

D gene: -
V gene: TRBV30
J gene: TRBJ1-5
clone size: -
CDR3 protein: CAWSAPRAAYSNQPQHF
CDR3 DNA: TGTGCCTGGAGTGCCCCCCGGGCAGCCTATAGCAATCAGCCCCAGCATTTT

D gene: -
V gene: TRBV30
J gene: TRBJ2-5
clone size: -
CDR3 protein: CAWGAGSGQETQYF
CDR3 DNA: TGTGCCTGGGGGGCCGGTAGCGGTCAAGAGACCCAGTACTTC

D gene: -
V gene: TRBV21-1
J gene: TRBJ1-5
clone size: -
CDR3 protein: CASSIDRWYQPQHF
CDR3 DNA: TGTGCCAGCAGCATCGACAGGTGGTATCAGCCCCAGCATTTT

D gene: -
V gene: TRBV7-2
J gene: TRBJ2-3
clone size: -
CDR3 protein: CASSLGGVRSWYF
CDR3 DNA: TGTGCCAGCAGCTTAGGTGGGGTGCGTTCTTGGTATTTT

D gene: TRBD2
V gene: TRBV5-6
J gene: TRBJ2-7
clone size: -
CDR3 protein: CASSLLAGGGEQYF
CDR3 DNA: TGTGCCAGCAGCTTACTTGCGGGAGGTGGTGAGCAGTACTTC

D gene: TRBD1
V gene: TRBV10-3
J gene: TRBJ2-1
clone size: few
CDR3 protein: CAVRDRGDNEQFF
CDR3 DNA: TGTGCCGTTCGGGACAGGGGAGACAATGAGCAGTTCTTC

D gene: -
V gene: TRBV7-9
J gene: TRBJ2-7
clone size: few
CDR3 protein: CASSLSTVSYEQYF
CDR3 DNA: TGTGCCAGCAGCCTCTCGACAGTCTCCTACGAGCAGTACTTC

D gene: -
V gene: TRBV18
J gene: TRBJ2-1
clone size: few
CDR3 protein: CASSPLGPYGYNEQFF
CDR3 DNA: TGTGCCAGCTCACCCCTGGGCCCGTACGGGTACAATGAGCAGTTCTTC

D gene: TRBD1
V gene: TRBV30
J gene: TRBJ1-4
clone size: -
CDR3 protein: CAWSRDRNEKLFF
CDR3 DNA: TGTGCCTGGAGCCGGGACAGGAATGAAAAACTGTTTTTT